The 22 T cell receptor beta chains presented below share a single source sample, sequenced in a study of metastatic and nonmetastatic thyroid tumors. MiXCR re-clonotyped the PCR reads for TCRdb. The sample lists about 15,000 clones; just under 35% were seen once. Among the patients, none had received any treatment before thyroid surgery. The sequencing input was tumor tissue. Receptor source: a male donor with papillary thyroid cancer or a benign thyroid nodule (not recorded which). Some clones in this sample may be carry-over from other donors' samples.

This CDR3 reads CASSFVRVHEQYF. The CDR3 DNA reads as TGTGCCAGCAGCTTTGTCCGGGTTCACGAGCAGTACTTC. The chain is built from TRBV7-6 and TRBJ2-7, with unresolved D. This CDR3 has 13 residues. V lost 3 bases, J lost 5 bases, and 11 bases lay in between. Germline values: CDR1 SGHVS, CDR2 FNYEAQ.

In its sample, this clone ranks as medium-sized. The J gene is TRBJ1-1, the V gene TRBV6-1; D perhaps matches TRBD1 (5 bases). Trimming took off 5 bases at V and 5 bases at J, with 15 bases between the two ends. CDR1 and CDR2 (germline): MNHNS, SASEGT. The CDR3 runs to 14 residues. CDR3 in DNA: TGTGCCAGCAGTTCTCAGGGAGGATGGACTGAAGCTTTCTTT. Translated: CASSSQGGWTEAFF.

V is TRBV28 and J is TRBJ1-1; 7 nucleotides line up with TRBD1. Germline lookup yields CDR1 MDHEN and CDR2 SYDVKM. The CDR3 loop spans 14 amino acids. Unmatched junction bases numbered 3, after V lost 5 bases and J lost 0 bases. The chain's CDR3 is CASSLGTVNTEAFF. Here the CDR3 DNA reads TGTGCCAGCAGTCTCGGGACAGTGAACACTGAAGCTTTCTTT.

This chain joins TRBV20-1 and TRBJ2-1; TRBD2 matches 8 bases. Germline V lookup: CDR1 DFQATT, CDR2 SNEGSKA (reference sequence). Losses at the gene ends were 3 bases for V and 8 bases for J; bases not matched to a gene: 6. The CDR3 runs 13 residues. The CDR3 DNA follows: TGCAGTGCTAGGACCAGGCGGGAGGATGAGCAGTTCTTC. It encodes CSARTRREDEQFF.

J is TRBJ2-5 and V is TRBV6-1, with 8 bases lining up with TRBD1. V was pared by 5 bases and J by 2 bases, with 7 bases of the junction left unmatched. This CDR3 region has 15 residues. Germline V gives CDR1 MNHNS, CDR2 SASEGT. CDR3 region: CASSLGQGRQETQYF. For the CDR3, the DNA is TGTGCCAGCAGTCTCGGACAGGGAAGGCAAGAGACCCAGTACTTC.

V is TRBV11-3 and J is TRBJ2-7; D is ambiguous. The CDR3 spans 16 residues. The germline gives CDR1 SGHNT, CDR2 YENEEA. Between the trimmed V and J ends, which lost 3 bases and 0 bases, there was a span of 15 bases. CDR3 coding DNA: TGTGCCAGCAGCTTCATAAACCCCTGGGGCTCCTACGAGCAGTACTTC. It codes for CASSFINPWGSYEQYF.

This clone was seen repeatedly, ten times or more. V is TRBV19 and J is TRBJ2-4; tentatively, D is TRBD1 or TRBD2 (6 bases each). Deletions cut 7 bases from V and 3 bases from J, with 22 bases between. Germline lookup yields CDR1 LNHDA and CDR2 SQIVND (reference sequence). This CDR3 is built from 17 residues. The chain's CDR3 is CASNRRVGGSDKNIQYF. The CDR3 nucleotides are TGTGCCAGTAATCGTCGTGTGGGGGGCTCGGACAAAAACATTCAGTACTTC.

Relative to its sample, this clone is medium-sized. The V call is TRBV7-2, the J call TRBJ2-1; TRBD2 matches 8 bases. The V segment lost 5 bases and the J segment 7 bases; nucleotides outside the gene matches: 10. This CDR3 has 15 amino acids. Germline V gives CDR1 SGHTA, CDR2 FQGNSA. The CDR3 sequence is CASSPRAGDGNEQFF. Written as DNA, the CDR3 is TGTGCCAGCAGCCCGCGAGCGGGAGATGGAAATGAGCAGTTCTTC.

On this clone itself: One end of the junction is discordant with germline, which a read error may explain. V and J are TRBV6-1 and TRBJ2-1; D not resolved. Germline lookup yields CDR1 MNHNS and CDR2 SASEGT. CDR3 length: 12 residues. CDR3 DNA: TGTGCCAGCATTATCCAGAACAATGAGAAGTTCTTC. Protein: CASIIQNNEKFF.

This clone was counted only a few times. This chain joins TRBV9 and TRBJ2-5; the match to TRBD2 covers 12 bases. CDR1 SGDLS and CDR2 YYNGEE come from the germline V gene. Trimming took 3 bases from V and 3 from J; bases not matched to a gene: 6. This CDR3 comprises 16 residues. CDR3 sequence: CASSEGLAGLKETQYF. The CDR3 region has the DNA TGTGCCAGCAGCGAGGGACTAGCGGGCCTAAAAGAGACCCAGTACTTC.

A note on this clone: The junction and the germline gene differ at one end; a read error may be behind it. The chain carries TRBV6-5 and TRBJ2-2; D is perhaps TRBD2 (5 bases). This CDR3 is built from 16 residues. CDR1 and CDR2 (germline): MNHEY, SVGAGI. CDR3 amino acids: CASSYSMQVNTGELFF. In nucleotides, the CDR3 is TGTGCCAGCAGTTACTCGATGCAGGTGAACACCGGGGAGCTGTTCTTT.

In its sample, this clone was seen many times. The chain is built from TRBV24-1 and TRBJ2-1; 7 bases agree with TRBD1. This CDR3 comprises 14 residues. J gave up 8 bases and V 1 base, and 4 bases lay outside the gene matches. The germline CDR1 and CDR2 sequences are KGHDR and SFDVKD. CDR3 sequence reads: CATSDFQGVHEQFF. CDR3 DNA sequence: TGTGCCACCAGTGATTTTCAGGGGGTGCATGAGCAGTTCTTC.

V and J are TRBV20-1 and TRBJ2-3; TRBD2 matches 8 bases. J lost 0 bases, V lost 3 bases, and 14 bases had no gene match. The CDR3 consists of 18 residues. CDR1 is DFQATT and CDR2 is SNEGSKA in the germline V gene (reference sequence). The CDR3, as DNA: TGCAGTGCTAGTGAAGCGCGGGGGGTCCACCCTAGCACAGATACGCAGTATTTT. Residues: CSASEARGVHPSTDTQYF.

This clone occurred a few times. One junction end does not reproduce the germline sequence, and a read error may be involved. V and J are TRBV6-1 and TRBJ2-6, with D maybe TRBD1 (5 bases). Per germline, CDR1 MNHNS and CDR2 SASEGT. The CDR3 consists of 17 residues. In nucleotides, the CDR3 is TGTGCCAGCAATCCTATAGACCAGGGTTCTGGGGCCAACGTCCTGACCTTC. Residues: CASNPIDQGSGANVLTF.

This chain joins TRBV6-1 and TRBJ2-7; D remains unclear. Trimming took 2 bases from V and 3 from J, leaving 5 bases between them. Germline CDR1 MNHNS, CDR2 SASEGT. The CDR3 length is 12 residues. In DNA, the CDR3 is TGTGCCAGCAGTGAACTTGTCTACGAGCAGTACTTC. This translates into CASSELVYEQYF.

This clone qualifies as medium-sized. The V gene is TRBV24-1, the J gene TRBJ2-1; D unclear. CDR1 KGHDR and CDR2 SFDVKD come from the germline V gene. This CDR3 is built from 12 residues. With 6 bases removed from V and 6 bases from J, the gap between germline ends came to 8 bases. CDR3 residues: CATSPNSNEQFF. The CDR3 coding sequence is TGTGCCACCAGTCCCAATTCCAATGAGCAGTTCTTC.

The rearrangement links TRBV11-2 to TRBJ2-1; 8 positions agree with TRBD2. CDR3 length: 16 residues. Germline CDR1 is SGHAT and CDR2 is FQNNGV. The V and J ends lost 4 bases and 9 bases, in that order; junction bases with no gene match: 14. CDR3 sequence: CASSSGAGLGRSEQFF. The CDR3 DNA reads TGTGCCAGCAGCTCAGGGGCGGGACTAGGGAGGAGTGAGCAGTTCTTC.

The V gene is TRBV18, the J gene TRBJ2-7, with D perhaps matching TRBD1 (6 bases). Germline CDR1 reads KGHSH; CDR2 reads LQKENI. Trimming shortened V by 5 bases and J by 10 bases, and 15 bases separated the two germline ends. The CDR3 has 12 amino acids. The CDR3 DNA follows: TGTGCCAGCTCATCGACAGGTGACTATCAGTACTTC. Translation: CASSSTGDYQYF.

This clone was observed a handful of times. The V call is TRBV6-2 or TRBV6-3, the J call TRBJ2-7; D is uncertain. The length of the CDR3 is 14 residues. The germline gives CDR1 MNHEY, CDR2 SVGEGT. Trimming stripped 5 bases from V and 0 bases from J, with 11 bases between. CDR3 nucleotide sequence: TGTGCCAGCAGTACCGGTACTATCTCCTACGAGCAGTACTTC. Residues: CASSTGTISYEQYF.

This clone rates as medium-sized. The J gene is TRBJ2-7, the V gene TRBV3-1; possible D gene TRBD2, 6 bases. V was cut by 3 bases and J by 4 bases, with 13 bases left in between. Germline CDR1 is LGHDT and CDR2 is YNNKEL (reference sequence). The CDR3 loop spans 14 amino acids. The CDR3 bases are TGTGCCAGCAGCCAGCGACTAGAATTATACGAGCAGTACTTC. This gives the protein CASSQRLELYEQYF.

At least ten counts were recorded for this clone. V and J are TRBV9 and TRBJ1-2; weak D call: TRBD1 (5 bases). Germline CDR1 and CDR2: SGDLS and YYNGEE. The V end lost 0 bases, the J end lost 2 bases, and 14 bases lay between the germline ends. CDR3 length: 16 amino acids. The CDR3 nucleotides read TGTGCCAGCAGCGTAGGGCAGGGACTGATGAACTATGGCTACACCTTC. This translates into CASSVGQGLMNYGYTF.

This clone was seen repeatedly, ten times or more. The chain couples TRBV7-2 to TRBJ1-2, with D perhaps matching TRBD1 (6 bases). The V end was cut by 5 bases, the J end by 0 bases, with 7 bases between. The length of the CDR3 is 13 residues. The germline gives CDR1 SGHTA, CDR2 FQGNSA. The DNA for the CDR3 is TGTGCCAGCAGCAGGGACACTAACTATGGCTACACCTTC. Amino acids: CASSRDTNYGYTF. Drawing the rest from reference TRBV7-2 and TRBJ1-2, the complete variable domain is GAGVSQSPSNKVTEKGKDVELRCDPISGHTALYWYRQSLGQGLEFLIYFQGNSAPDKSGLPSDRFSAERTGGSVSTLTIQRTQQEDSAVYLCASSRDTNYGYTFGSGTRLTVV.